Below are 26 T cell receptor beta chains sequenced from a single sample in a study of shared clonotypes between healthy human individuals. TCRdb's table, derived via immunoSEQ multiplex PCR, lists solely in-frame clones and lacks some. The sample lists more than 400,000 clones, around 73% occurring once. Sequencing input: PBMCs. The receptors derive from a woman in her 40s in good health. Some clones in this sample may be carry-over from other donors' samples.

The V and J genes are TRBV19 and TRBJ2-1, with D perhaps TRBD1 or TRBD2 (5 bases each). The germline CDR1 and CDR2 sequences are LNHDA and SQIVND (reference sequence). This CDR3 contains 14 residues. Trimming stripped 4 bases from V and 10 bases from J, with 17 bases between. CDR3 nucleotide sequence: TGTGCCAGTAGTACCCGGGACCCCCTCAGAGAGCAGTTCTTC. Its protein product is CASSTRDPLREQFF.

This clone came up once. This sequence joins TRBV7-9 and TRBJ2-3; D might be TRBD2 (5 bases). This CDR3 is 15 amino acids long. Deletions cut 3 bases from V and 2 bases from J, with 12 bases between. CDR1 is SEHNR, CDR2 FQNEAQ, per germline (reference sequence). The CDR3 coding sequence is TGTGCCAGCAGCTTCGCCGGGAACCCCACAGATACGCAGTATTTT. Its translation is CASSFAGNPTDTQYF.

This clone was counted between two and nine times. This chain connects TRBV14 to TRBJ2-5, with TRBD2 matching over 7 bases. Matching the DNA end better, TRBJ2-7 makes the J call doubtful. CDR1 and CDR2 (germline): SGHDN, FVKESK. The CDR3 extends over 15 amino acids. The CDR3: CASSQYGLVGYEQYF. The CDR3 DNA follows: TGTGCCAGCAGCCAATACGGACTAGTCGGCTACGAGCAGTACTTC.

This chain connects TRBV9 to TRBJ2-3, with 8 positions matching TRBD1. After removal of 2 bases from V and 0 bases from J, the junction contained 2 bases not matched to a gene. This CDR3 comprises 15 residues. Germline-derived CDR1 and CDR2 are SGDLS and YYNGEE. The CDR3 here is CASSVTGGSTDTQYF. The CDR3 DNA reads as TGTGCCAGCAGCGTCACAGGGGGGAGCACAGATACGCAGTATTTT.

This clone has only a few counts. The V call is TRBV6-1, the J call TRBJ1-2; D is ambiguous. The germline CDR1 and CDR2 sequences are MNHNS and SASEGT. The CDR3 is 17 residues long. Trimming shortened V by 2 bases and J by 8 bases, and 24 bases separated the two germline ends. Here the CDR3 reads CASSEFVSMALTWGYTF. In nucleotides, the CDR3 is TGTGCCAGCAGTGAATTTGTTTCTATGGCCTTAACCTGGGGCTACACCTTC.

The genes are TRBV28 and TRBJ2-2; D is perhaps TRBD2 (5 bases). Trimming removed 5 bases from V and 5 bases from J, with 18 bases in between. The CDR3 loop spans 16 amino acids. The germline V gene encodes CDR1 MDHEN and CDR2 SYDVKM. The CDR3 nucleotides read TGTGCCAGCAGTCGTGCGGCTACGGGCGGGACCGGGGAGCTGTTTTTT. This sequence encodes CASSRAATGGTGELFF.

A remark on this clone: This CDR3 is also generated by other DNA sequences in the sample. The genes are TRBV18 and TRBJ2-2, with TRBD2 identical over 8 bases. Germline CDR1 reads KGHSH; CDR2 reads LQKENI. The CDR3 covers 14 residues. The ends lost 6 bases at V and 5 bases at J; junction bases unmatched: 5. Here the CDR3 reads CASSLASGTGELFF. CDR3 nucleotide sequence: TGTGCCAGCTCCCTGGCTAGCGGGACCGGGGAGCTGTTTTTT.

The CDR3 bases are TGCGCCAGCTCGACTGACTCCCTCTCGGAGCAGTACTTC. Protein sequence: CASSTDSLSEQYF. This rearrangement joins TRBV5-1 to TRBJ2-7, with D unclear. CDR3 length: 13 amino acids. The germline V gene has CDR1 SGHRS and CDR2 YFSETQ. V lost 7 bases and J 7 bases, leaving 18 bases between the germline ends. Full variable domain (rest looked up from reference TRBV5-1 and TRBJ2-7): KAGVTQTPRYLIKTRGQQVTLSCSPISGHRSVSWYQQTPGQGLQFLFEYFSETQRNKGNFPGRFSGRQFSNSRSEMNVSTLELGDSALYLCASSTDSLSEQYFGPGTRLTVT.

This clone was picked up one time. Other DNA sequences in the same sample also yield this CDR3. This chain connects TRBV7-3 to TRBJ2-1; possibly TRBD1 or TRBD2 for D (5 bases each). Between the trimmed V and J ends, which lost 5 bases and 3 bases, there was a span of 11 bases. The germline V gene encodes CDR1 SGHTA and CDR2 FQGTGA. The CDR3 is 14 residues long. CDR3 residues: CASSPGPNYNEQFF. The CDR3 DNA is TGTGCCAGCAGCCCGGGACCGAACTACAATGAGCAGTTCTTC.

CDR3 in amino acids: CAIRETGGRDYEQYF. The CDR3 region has the DNA TGTGCCATCAGGGAGACAGGGGGCAGGGACTACGAGCAGTACTTC. V is TRBV10-3 and J is TRBJ2-7; 10 positions match TRBD1. This CDR3 is 15 amino acids long. CDR1 is ENHRY, CDR2 SYGVKD, per germline. The ends lost 6 bases at V and 3 bases at J; junction bases unmatched: 8.

The CDR3 bases are TGTGCCAGCAGTCCCAACCTACCAGTCCCCGCCTCGGACGGCTACACCTTC. Translation: CASSPNLPVPASDGYTF. This chain joins TRBV28 and TRBJ1-2; no clear D. Germline CDR1 and CDR2: MDHEN and SYDVKM. This CDR3 has 17 residues. Trimming stripped 5 bases from V and 8 bases from J, with 27 bases between.

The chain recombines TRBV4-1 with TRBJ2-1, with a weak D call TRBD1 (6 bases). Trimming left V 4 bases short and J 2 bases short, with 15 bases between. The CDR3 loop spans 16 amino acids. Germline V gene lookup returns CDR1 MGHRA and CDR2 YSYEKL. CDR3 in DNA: TGCGCCAGCAGCCGGGGGCGGACATTGGCCTACAATGAGCAGTTCTTC. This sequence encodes CASSRGRTLAYNEQFF.

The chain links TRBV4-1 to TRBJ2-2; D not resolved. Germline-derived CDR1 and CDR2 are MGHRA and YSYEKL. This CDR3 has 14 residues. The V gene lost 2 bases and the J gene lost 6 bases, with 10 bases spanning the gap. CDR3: CASSQLPGAGELFF. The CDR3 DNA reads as TGCGCCAGCAGCCAACTCCCTGGGGCCGGGGAGCTGTTTTTT.

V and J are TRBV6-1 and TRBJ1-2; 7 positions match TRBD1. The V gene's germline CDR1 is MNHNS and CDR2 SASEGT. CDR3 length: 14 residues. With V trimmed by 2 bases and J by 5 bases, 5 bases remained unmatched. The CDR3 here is CASSERQGVYGYTF. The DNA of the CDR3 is TGTGCCAGCAGTGAAAGGCAGGGGGTTTATGGCTACACCTTC.

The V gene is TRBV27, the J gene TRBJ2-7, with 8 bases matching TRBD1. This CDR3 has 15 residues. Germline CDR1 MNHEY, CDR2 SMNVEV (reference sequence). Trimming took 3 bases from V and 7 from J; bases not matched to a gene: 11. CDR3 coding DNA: TGTGCCAGCAGTTTTCGCGGTAACAGGGGGAGGGAGCAGTACTTC. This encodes CASSFRGNRGREQYF.

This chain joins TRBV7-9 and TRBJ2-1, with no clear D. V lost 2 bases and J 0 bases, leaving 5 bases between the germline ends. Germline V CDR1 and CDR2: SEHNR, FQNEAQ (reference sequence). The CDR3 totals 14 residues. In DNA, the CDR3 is TGTGCCAGCAGCTTAAGTGGCTCCTACAATGAGCAGTTCTTC. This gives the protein CASSLSGSYNEQFF.

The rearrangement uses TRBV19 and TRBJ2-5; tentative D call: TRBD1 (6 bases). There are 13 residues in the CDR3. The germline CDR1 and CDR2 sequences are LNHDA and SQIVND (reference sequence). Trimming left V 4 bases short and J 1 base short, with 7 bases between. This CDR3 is CASSRTVQETQYF. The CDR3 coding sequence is TGTGCCAGTAGTAGGACAGTCCAAGAGACCCAGTACTTC.

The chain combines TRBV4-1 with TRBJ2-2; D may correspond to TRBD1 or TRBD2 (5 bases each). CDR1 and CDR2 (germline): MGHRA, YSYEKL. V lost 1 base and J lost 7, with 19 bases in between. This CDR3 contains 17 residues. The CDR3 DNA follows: TGCGCCAGCAGCCAAGTCGGGAAGGGACGGGTCAGCGGGGAGCTGTTTTTT. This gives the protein CASSQVGKGRVSGELFF.

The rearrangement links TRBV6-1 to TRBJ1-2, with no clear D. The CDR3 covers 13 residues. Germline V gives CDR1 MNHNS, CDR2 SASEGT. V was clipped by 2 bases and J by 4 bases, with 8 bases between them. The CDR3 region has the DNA TGTGCCAGCAGTGAATGGGCGGTCTATGGCTACACCTTC. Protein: CASSEWAVYGYTF.

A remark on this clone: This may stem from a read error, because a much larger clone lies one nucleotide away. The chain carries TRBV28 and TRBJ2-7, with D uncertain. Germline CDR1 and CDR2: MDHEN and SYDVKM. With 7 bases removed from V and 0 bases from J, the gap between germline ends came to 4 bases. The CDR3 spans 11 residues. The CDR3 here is CASTSSYEQYF. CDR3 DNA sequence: TGTGCCAGCACCTCCTCCTACGAGCAGTACTTC.

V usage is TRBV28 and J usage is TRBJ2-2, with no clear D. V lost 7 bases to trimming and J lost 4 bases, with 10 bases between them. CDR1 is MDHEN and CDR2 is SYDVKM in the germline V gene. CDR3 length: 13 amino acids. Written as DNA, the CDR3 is TGTGCCAGCACCCCCCGCTTCACCGGGGAGCTGTTTTTT. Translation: CASTPRFTGELFF.

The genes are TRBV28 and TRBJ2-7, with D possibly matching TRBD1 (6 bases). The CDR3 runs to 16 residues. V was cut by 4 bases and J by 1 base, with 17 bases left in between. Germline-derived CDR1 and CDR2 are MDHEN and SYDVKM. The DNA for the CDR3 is TGTGCCAGCAGTTCCCATAGCAGGGGCACTTCCTACGAGCAGTACTTC. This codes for CASSSHSRGTSYEQYF.

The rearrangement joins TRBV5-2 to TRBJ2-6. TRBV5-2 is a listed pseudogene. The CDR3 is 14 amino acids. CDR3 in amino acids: CASSQDTGANVLTF. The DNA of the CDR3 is TGTGCCAGCAGCCAAGATACGGGGGCCAACGTCCTGACTTTC.

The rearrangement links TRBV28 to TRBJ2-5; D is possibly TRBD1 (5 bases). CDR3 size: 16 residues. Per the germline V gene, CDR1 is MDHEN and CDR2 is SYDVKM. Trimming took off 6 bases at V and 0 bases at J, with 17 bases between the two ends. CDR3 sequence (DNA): TGTGCCAGCAGGCGAACAGGACCCCGCCACCAAGAGACCCAGTACTTC. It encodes CASRRTGPRHQETQYF.

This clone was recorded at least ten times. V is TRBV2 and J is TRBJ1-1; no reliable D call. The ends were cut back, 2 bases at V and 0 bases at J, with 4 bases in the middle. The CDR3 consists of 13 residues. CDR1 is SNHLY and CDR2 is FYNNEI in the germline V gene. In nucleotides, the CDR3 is TGTGCCAGCAGTGAATGGGTGAACACTGAAGCTTTCTTT. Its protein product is CASSEWVNTEAFF.

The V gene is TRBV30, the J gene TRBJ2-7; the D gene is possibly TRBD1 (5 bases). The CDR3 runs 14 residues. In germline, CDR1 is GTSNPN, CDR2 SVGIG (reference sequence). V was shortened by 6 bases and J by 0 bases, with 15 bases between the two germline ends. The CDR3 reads CACPHSTVSYEQYF. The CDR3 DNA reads TGTGCCTGTCCGCATTCGACAGTCTCCTACGAGCAGTACTTC. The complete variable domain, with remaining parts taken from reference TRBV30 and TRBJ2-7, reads SQTIHQWPATLVQPVGSPLSLECTVEGTSNPNLYWYRQAAGRGLQLLFYSVGIGQISSEVPQNLSASRPQDRQFILSSKKLLLSDSGFYLCACPHSTVSYEQYFGPGTRLTVT.